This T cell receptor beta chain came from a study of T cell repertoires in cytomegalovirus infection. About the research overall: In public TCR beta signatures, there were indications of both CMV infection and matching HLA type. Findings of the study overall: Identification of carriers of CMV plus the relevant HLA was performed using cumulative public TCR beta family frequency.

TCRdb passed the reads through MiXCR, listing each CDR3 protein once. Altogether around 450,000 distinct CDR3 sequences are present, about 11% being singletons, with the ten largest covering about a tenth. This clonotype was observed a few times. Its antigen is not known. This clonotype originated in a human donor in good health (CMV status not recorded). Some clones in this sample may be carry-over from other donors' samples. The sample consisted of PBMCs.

CDR3 protein: CASSPTSGAFEEQFF. In nucleotides, the CDR3 is TGTGCCAGCTCACCCACTAGCGGGGCCTTCGAGGAGCAGTTCTTC. The chain recombines TRBV18 with TRBJ2-1; TRBD2 agrees at 10 bases. Trimming took 3 bases from V and 10 from J; bases not matched to a gene: 9. This CDR3 comprises 15 residues. In germline, CDR1 is KGHSH, CDR2 LQKENI.